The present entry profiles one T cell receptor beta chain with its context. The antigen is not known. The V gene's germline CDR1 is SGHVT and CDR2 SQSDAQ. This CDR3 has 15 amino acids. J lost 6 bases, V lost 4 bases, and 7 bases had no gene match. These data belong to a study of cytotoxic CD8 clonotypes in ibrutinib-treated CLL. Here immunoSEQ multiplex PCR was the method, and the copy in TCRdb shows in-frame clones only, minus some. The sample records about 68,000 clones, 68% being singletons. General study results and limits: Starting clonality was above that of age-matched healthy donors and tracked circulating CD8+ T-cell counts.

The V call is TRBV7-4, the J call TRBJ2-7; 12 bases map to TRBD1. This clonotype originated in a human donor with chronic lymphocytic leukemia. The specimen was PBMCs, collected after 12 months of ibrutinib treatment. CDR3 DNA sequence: TGTGCCAGCAGCTATCAGGGACAGGGGGCGAGCGAGCAGTACTTC. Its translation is CASSYQGQGASEQYF. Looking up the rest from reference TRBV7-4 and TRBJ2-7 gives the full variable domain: GAGVSQSPRYKVAKRGRDVALRCDSISGHVTLYWYRQTLGQGSEVLTYSQSDAQRDKSGRPSGRFSAERPERSVSTLKIQRTEQGDSAVYLCASSYQGQGASEQYFGPGTRLTVT.